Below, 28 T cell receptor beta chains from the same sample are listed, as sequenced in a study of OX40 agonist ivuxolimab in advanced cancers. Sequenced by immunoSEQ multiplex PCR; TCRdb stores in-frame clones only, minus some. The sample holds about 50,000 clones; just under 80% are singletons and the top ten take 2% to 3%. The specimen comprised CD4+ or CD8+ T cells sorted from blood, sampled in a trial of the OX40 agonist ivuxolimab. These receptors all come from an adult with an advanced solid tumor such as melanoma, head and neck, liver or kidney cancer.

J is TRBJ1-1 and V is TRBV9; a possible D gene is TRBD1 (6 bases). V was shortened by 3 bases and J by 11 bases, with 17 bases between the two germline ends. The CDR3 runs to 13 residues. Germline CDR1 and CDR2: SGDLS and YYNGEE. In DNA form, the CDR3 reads TGTGCCAGCAGCGGCACGAGGGGGGGCGAGGCTTTCTTT. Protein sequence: CASSGTRGGEAFF.

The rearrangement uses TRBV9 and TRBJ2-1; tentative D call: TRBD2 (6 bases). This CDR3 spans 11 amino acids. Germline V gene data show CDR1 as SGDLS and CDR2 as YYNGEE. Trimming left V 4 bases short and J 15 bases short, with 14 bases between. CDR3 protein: CASSPGSRPFF. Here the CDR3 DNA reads TGTGCCAGCAGCCCCGGGAGCAGGCCGTTCTTC.

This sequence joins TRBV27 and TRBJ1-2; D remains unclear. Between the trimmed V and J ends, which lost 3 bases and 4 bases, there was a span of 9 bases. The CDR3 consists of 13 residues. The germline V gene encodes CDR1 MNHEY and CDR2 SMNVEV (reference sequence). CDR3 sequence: CASSLEPFYGYTF. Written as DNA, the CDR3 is TGTGCCAGCAGTTTGGAACCGTTCTATGGCTACACCTTC.

CDR3 coding DNA: TGCGCCAGCAGCCCCGCCCGGGGCGCGGATGAGCAGTTCTTC. Protein sequence: CASSPARGADEQFF. V gene TRBV5-1 combines with J gene TRBJ2-1; either TRBD1 or TRBD2 may fit D (5 bases each). Germline CDR1 SGHRS, CDR2 YFSETQ. The CDR3 consists of 14 residues. Trimming took off 4 bases at V and 8 bases at J, with 16 bases between the two ends.

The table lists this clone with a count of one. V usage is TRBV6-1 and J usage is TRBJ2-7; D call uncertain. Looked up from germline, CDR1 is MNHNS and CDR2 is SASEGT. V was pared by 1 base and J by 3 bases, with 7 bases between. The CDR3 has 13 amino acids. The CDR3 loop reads CASSEVGYYEQYF. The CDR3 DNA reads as TGTGCCAGCAGTGAAGTCGGGTACTACGAGCAGTACTTC.

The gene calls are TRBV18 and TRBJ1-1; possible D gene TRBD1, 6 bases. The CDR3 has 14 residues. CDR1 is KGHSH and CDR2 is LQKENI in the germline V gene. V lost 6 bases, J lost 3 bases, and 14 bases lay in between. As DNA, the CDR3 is TGTGCCAGCTCCCTACAGGGAAGGGACACTGAAGCTTTCTTT. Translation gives CASSLQGRDTEAFF.

Here the CDR3 DNA reads TGTGCCAGCAGCCAACGGGACAGGGACCGGGGGGAGCTGTTTTTT. The encoded protein is CASSQRDRDRGELFF. The V and J genes are TRBV11-2 and TRBJ2-2, with 9 bases fitting TRBD1. Per germline, CDR1 SGHAT and CDR2 FQNNGV. The V segment lost 5 bases and the J segment 8 bases; nucleotides outside the gene matches: 9. The CDR3 length is 15 residues.

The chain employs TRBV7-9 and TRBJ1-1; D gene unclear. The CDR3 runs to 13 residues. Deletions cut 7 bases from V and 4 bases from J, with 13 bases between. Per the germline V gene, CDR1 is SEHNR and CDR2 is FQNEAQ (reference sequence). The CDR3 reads CASTREGGTEAFF. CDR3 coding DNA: TGTGCCAGCACCCGCGAAGGAGGCACTGAAGCTTTCTTT.

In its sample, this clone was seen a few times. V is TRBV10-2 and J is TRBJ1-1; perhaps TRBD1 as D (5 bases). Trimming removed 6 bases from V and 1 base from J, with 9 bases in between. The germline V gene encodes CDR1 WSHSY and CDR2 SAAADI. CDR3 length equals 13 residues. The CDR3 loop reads CASRRQGNTEAFF. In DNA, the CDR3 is TGCGCCAGCAGGCGCCAGGGGAACACTGAAGCTTTCTTT.

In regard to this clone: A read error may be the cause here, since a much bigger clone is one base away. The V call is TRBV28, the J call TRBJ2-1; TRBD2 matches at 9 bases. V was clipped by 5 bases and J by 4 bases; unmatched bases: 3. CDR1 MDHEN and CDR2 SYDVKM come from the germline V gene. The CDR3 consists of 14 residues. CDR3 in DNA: TGTGCCAGCAGTCGACTAGCGGAGTACAATGAGCAGTTCTTC. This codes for CASSRLAEYNEQFF.

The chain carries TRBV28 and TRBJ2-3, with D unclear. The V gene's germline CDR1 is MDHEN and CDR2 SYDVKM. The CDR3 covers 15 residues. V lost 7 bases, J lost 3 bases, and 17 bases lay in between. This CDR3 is CASTPNSASTDTQYF. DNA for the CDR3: TGTGCCAGCACTCCCAACTCGGCTTCTACAGATACGCAGTATTTT.

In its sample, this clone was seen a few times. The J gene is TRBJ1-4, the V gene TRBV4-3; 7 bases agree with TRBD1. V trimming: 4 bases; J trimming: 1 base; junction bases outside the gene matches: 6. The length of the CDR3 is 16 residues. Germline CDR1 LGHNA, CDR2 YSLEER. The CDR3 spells CASSPTPGGTNEKLFF. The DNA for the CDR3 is TGCGCCAGCAGCCCGACTCCAGGGGGAACTAATGAAAAACTGTTTTTT.

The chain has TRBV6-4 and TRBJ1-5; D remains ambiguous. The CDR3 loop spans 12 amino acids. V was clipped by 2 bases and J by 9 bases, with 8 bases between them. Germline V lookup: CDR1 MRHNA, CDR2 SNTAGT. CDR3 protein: CASSDPQPPQHF. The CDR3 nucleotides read TGTGCCAGCAGTGACCCCCAACCGCCCCAGCATTTT.

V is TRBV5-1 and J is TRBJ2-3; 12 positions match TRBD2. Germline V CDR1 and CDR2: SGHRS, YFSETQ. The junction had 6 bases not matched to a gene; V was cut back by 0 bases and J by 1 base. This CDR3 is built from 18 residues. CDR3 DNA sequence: TGCGCCAGCAGCTTGGGAGATCGGACTAGCGGGGGCACAGATACGCAGTATTTT. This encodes CASSLGDRTSGGTDTQYF.

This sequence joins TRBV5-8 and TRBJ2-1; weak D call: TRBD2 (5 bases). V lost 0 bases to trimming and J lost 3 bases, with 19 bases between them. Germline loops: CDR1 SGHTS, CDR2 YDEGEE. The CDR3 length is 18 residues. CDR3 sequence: CASSLGTHNSQLYNEQFF. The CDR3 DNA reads TGTGCCAGCAGCTTGGGGACTCACAACTCCCAGCTCTACAATGAGCAGTTCTTC. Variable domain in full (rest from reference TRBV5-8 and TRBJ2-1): EAGVTQSPTHLIKTRGQQATLRCSPISGHTSVYWYQQALGLGLQFLLWYDEGEERNRGNFPPRFSGRQFPNYSSELNVNALELEDSALYLCASSLGTHNSQLYNEQFFGPGTRLTVL.

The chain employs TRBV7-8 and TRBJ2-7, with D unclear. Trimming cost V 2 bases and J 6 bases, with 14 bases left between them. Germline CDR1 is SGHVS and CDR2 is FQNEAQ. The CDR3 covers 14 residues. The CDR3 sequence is CASSLLRLMAEQYF. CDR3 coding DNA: TGTGCCAGCAGCTTACTCCGGCTAATGGCCGAGCAGTACTTC. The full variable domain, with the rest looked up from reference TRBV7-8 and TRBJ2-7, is GAGVSQSPRYKVAKRGQDVALRCDPISGHVSLFWYQQALGQGPEFLTYFQNEAQLDKSGLPSDRFFAERPEGSVSTLKIQRTQQEDSAVYLCASSLLRLMAEQYFGPGTRLTVT.

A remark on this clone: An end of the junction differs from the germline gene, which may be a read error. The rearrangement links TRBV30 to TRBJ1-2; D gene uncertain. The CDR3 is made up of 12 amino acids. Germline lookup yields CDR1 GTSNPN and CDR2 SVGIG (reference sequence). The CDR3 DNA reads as TGTGCCTGGAGTCCGCGGGGTTCGACCCTCCTCTTC. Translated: CAWSPRGSTLLF.

This CDR3 reads CASSSAGLVRDEQFF. CDR3 DNA: TGTGCCAGCAGCTCTGCTGGGCTAGTCAGAGATGAGCAGTTCTTC. V is TRBV9 and J is TRBJ2-1; D is ambiguous. The CDR3 has 15 amino acids. Germline CDR1 is SGDLS and CDR2 is YYNGEE. V lost 4 bases and J 8 bases, leaving 19 bases between the germline ends. Supplemented by reference TRBV9 and TRBJ2-1, the full variable domain reads DSGVTQTPKHLITATGQRVTLRCSPRSGDLSVYWYQQSLDQGLQFLIQYYNGEERAKGNILERFSAQQFPDLHSELNLSSLELGDSALYFCASSSAGLVRDEQFFGPGTRLTVL.

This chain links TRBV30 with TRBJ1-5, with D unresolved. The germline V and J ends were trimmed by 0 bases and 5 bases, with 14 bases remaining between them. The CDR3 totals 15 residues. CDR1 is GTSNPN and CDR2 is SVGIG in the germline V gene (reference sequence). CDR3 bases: TGTGCCTGGAGTGTACCTGGGAGACCTGATCAGCCCCAGCATTTT. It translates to CAWSVPGRPDQPQHF.

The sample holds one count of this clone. CDR3 sequence (DNA): TGTGCCACCAGCAGAGAATGGCGGGGCTACGAGCAGTACTTC. Translated: CATSREWRGYEQYF. The V and J genes are TRBV15 and TRBJ2-7; D is possibly TRBD2 (6 bases). CDR3 size: 14 residues. From germline, CDR1 is LNHNV and CDR2 YYDKDF (reference sequence). The ends were cut back, 0 bases at V and 3 bases at J, with 9 bases in the middle. Full variable domain (outside the CDR3, taken from reference TRBV15 and TRBJ2-7): DAMVIQNPRYQVTQFGKPVTLSCSQTLNHNVMYWYQQKSSQAPKLLFHYYDKDFNNEADTPDNFQSRRPNTSFCFLDIRSPGLGDTAMYLCATSREWRGYEQYFGPGTRLTVT.

The CDR3 sequence is CSVNQAGNTIYF. For the CDR3, the DNA is TGCAGCGTGAACCAGGCTGGAAACACCATATATTTT. The chain recombines TRBV29-1 with TRBJ1-3; no definite D call. V lost 6 bases and J 2 bases, leaving 8 bases between the germline ends. CDR3 size: 12 residues. Germline V gene lookup returns CDR1 SQVTM and CDR2 ANQGSEA.

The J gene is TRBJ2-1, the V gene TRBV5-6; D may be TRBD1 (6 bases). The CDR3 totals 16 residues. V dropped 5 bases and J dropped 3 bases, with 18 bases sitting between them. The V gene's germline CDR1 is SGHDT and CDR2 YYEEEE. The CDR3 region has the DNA TGTGCCAGCAGTCTACAGGGTGGGCGAAGCTACAATGAGCAGTTCTTC. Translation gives CASSLQGGRSYNEQFF.

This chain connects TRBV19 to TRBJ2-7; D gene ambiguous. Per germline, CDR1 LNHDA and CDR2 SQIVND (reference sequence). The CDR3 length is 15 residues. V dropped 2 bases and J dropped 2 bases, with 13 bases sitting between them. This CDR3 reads CASSIRSGATYEQYF. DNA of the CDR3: TGTGCCAGTAGTATAAGGTCAGGTGCTACCTACGAGCAGTACTTC.

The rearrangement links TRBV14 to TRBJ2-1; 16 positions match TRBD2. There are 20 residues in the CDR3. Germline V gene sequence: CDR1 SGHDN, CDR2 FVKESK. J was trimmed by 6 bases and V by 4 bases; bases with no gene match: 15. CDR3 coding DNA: TGTGCCAGCAGCCCTAAAAGTCGGAGGGGACTAGCGGGAGGGGCCAATGAGCAGTTCTTC. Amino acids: CASSPKSRRGLAGGANEQFF.

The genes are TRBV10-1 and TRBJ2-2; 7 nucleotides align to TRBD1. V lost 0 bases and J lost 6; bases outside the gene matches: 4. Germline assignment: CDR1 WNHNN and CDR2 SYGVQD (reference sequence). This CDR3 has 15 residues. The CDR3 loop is CASSESTGRAGELFF. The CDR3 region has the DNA TGCGCCAGCAGTGAGTCGACAGGGCGGGCCGGGGAGCTGTTTTTT.

For the CDR3, the DNA is TGTGCCAGCAGTTTCCTCGGGCCTCGGGGTAACTATGGCTACACCTTC. This sequence encodes CASSFLGPRGNYGYTF. V usage is TRBV27 and J usage is TRBJ1-2; unclear D gene. Trimming stripped 3 bases from V and 1 base from J, with 15 bases between. From germline, CDR1 is MNHEY and CDR2 SMNVEV (reference sequence). CDR3 length: 16 amino acids.

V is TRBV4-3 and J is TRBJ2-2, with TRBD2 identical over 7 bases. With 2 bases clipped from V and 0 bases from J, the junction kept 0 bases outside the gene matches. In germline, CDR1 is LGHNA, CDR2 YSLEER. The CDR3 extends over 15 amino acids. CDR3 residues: CASSQLAANTGELFF. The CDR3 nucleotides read TGCGCCAGCAGCCAACTAGCGGCGAACACCGGGGAGCTGTTTTTT.

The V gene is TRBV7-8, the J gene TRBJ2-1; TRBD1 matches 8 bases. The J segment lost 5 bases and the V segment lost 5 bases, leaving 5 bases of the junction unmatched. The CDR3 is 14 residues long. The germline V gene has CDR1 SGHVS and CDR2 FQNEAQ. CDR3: CASSRTGQHNEQFF. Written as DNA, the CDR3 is TGTGCCAGCAGCCGGACAGGGCAACACAATGAGCAGTTCTTC. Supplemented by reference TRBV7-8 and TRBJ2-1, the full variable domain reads GAGVSQSPRYKVAKRGQDVALRCDPISGHVSLFWYQQALGQGPEFLTYFQNEAQLDKSGLPSDRFFAERPEGSVSTLKIQRTQQEDSAVYLCASSRTGQHNEQFFGPGTRLTVL.